Listed here is a single T cell receptor beta chain. The source of the sample is a study of T cell repertoires in cytomegalovirus infection. TCRdb fed the reads into MiXCR, producing one record per CDR3 protein. The sample gives some 100,000 distinct CDR3 sequences, about a quarter of which show up once; about 39% is in the top ten. The sequencing sample was made of CD8+ T cells from PBMCs. This receptor was identified in a human donor in good health (CMV status not recorded). Some clones in this sample may be carry-over from other donors' samples.

In DNA, the CDR3 is TGTGCCAGCAGCCCGGGACAAACACAGTACTTC. As protein: CASSPGQTQYF. The genes are TRBV6-1 and TRBJ2-4; maybe TRBD1 (6 bases). CDR1 is MNHNS, CDR2 SASEGT, per germline. Trimming removed 6 bases from V and 13 bases from J, with 13 bases in between. This CDR3 region has 11 residues.